The text below deals with one TCR beta chain. What it recognizes is unknown. The source of the sample is a study of synovial regulatory T cells in juvenile arthritis. Broader study findings: Largely private between patients, iaTreg TCR repertoires showed partial overlap with synovial Teff and blood CPL repertoires. CDR3 overlap with synovial Tregs was higher for iaTregs than other blood Tregs. Compared with other blood Treg cells, inflammation-associated Treg cells had reduced TCR diversity.

Measured with immunoSEQ multiplex PCR; TCRdb has only the in-frame clones, and not every one. This repertoire includes approximately 9,300 clones. Patients had median age around 11 years, range about 2.3-22.9. Germline loops: CDR1 SNHLY, CDR2 FYNNEI. CDR3 length equals 16 residues. The DNA is not on file. This sequence was found in a donor aged 2-30 years with juvenile idiopathic arthritis. The sample taken for sequencing was Treg cells from blood. Regarding subset: remaining (HLA-DR-negative) circulating blood Treg cells. V and J are TRBV2 and TRBJ2-3; TCRdb designates TRBD1, a call that cannot be tested without DNA. CDR3: CASSIDRGRSTDTQYF.